These 15 T cell receptor beta chains originate from one sample sequenced in a study of blood T cell repertoires in COVID-19. Produced via immunoSEQ multiplex PCR; TCRdb's table is partial and in-frame only. The sample includes approximately 290,000 clones, more than 85% of them seen just once. The sequencing input was peripheral blood. These receptor sequences come from a man aged 30-40 years with acute or convalescent COVID-19.

The genes are TRBV3-1 (or the pseudogene TRBV3-2) and TRBJ1-2, with 7 bases identical to TRBD1. The V segment lost 6 bases and the J segment 8 bases; nucleotides outside the gene matches: 9. The CDR3 has 13 residues. Per the germline V gene, CDR1 is LGHDT and CDR2 is YNNKEL (reference sequence). CDR3 nucleotide sequence: TGTGCCAGCAGTCGATACAGGGGTGTGGGCTACACCTTC. Translation: CASSRYRGVGYTF.

This chain connects TRBV3-1 (or the pseudogene TRBV3-2) to TRBJ2-7; 9 bases are a match to TRBD1. There are 15 residues in the CDR3. After removal of 1 base from V and 3 bases from J, the junction contained 4 bases not matched to a gene. Per germline, CDR1 LGHDT and CDR2 YNNKEL (reference sequence). CDR3 protein: CASSQAGTGFYEQYF. Here the CDR3 DNA reads TGTGCCAGCAGCCAAGCCGGGACAGGGTTCTACGAGCAGTACTTC.

The chain employs TRBV18 and TRBJ1-2; 8 bases agree with TRBD1. Per germline, CDR1 KGHSH and CDR2 LQKENI. J was trimmed by 4 bases and V by 3 bases; bases with no gene match: 7. The CDR3 covers 15 residues. The CDR3: CASSPQDRVSYGYTF. The DNA of the CDR3 is TGTGCCAGCTCACCCCAGGACAGGGTGAGCTATGGCTACACCTTC.

Only one count was recorded for this clone. This rearrangement joins TRBV5-1 to TRBJ1-2; 7 positions agree with TRBD1. Germline lookup yields CDR1 SGHRS and CDR2 YFSETQ. The J segment lost 4 bases and the V segment lost 4 bases, leaving 7 bases of the junction unmatched. This CDR3 is 14 amino acids long. CDR3 amino acids: CASSISDRAYGYTF. CDR3 nucleotide sequence: TGCGCCAGCAGCATCTCCGACAGGGCCTATGGCTACACCTTC.

In nucleotides, the CDR3 is TGTGCCACCAATGACCGACAGGGGGCGCAGGATACGCAGTATTTT. This gives the protein CATNDRQGAQDTQYF. The genes are TRBV24-1 and TRBJ2-3; 10 nucleotides line up with TRBD1. Trimming cost V 8 bases and J 6 bases; bases outside gene matches: 10. The CDR3 consists of 15 residues. The germline V gene encodes CDR1 KGHDR and CDR2 SFDVKD.

J is TRBJ1-3 and V is TRBV6-6; D might be TRBD1 (5 bases). V was cut by 10 bases and J by 0 bases, with 13 bases left in between. Germline values: CDR1 MNHNY, CDR2 SVGAGI (reference sequence). CDR3 length: 14 amino acids. In DNA form, the CDR3 reads TGTGCCACAATACCAGGGAACTCTGGAAACACCATATATTTT. It encodes CATIPGNSGNTIYF.

This clone was seen a single time. The chain joins TRBV9 to TRBJ1-5; D gene ambiguous. The ends were cut back, 3 bases at V and 0 bases at J, with 7 bases in the middle. The CDR3 runs to 14 residues. Germline CDR1 reads SGDLS; CDR2 reads YYNGEE. The CDR3 protein is CASSASYSNQPQHF. CDR3 DNA sequence: TGTGCCAGCAGCGCTTCTTATAGCAATCAGCCCCAGCATTTT.

This chain uses TRBV19 with TRBJ2-7, with TRBD2 as a possible D gene (6 bases). The CDR3 has 20 amino acids. Deletions cut 3 bases from V and 4 bases from J, with 31 bases between. CDR1 LNHDA and CDR2 SQIVND come from the germline V gene (reference sequence). DNA for the CDR3: TGTGCCAGTAGTATCAAGGGGCGTTCTTCGGGAACGCGGGACCTTTACGAGCAGTACTTC. This sequence encodes CASSIKGRSSGTRDLYEQYF.

The CDR3 loop reads CASRGGTANTEAFF. CDR3 DNA: TGCGCCAGCAGAGGGGGGACAGCGAACACTGAAGCTTTCTTT. The chain uses TRBV5-1 and TRBJ1-1, with 7 bases identical to TRBD1. The CDR3 extends over 14 amino acids. CDR1 is SGHRS and CDR2 is YFSETQ in the germline V gene. Germline trimming cut 5 bases from V and 1 base from J; bases unmatched to any gene: 5.

The CDR3 loop is CASRTGTGIGLVDSPLHF. The CDR3 DNA is TGTGCCAGCAGAACCGGGACAGGGATCGGTTTAGTGGATTCACCCCTCCACTTT. The chain combines TRBV6-4 with TRBJ1-6, with TRBD1 matching over 9 bases. Germline V gene lookup returns CDR1 MRHNA and CDR2 SNTAGT. This CDR3 is 18 amino acids long. V was pared by 6 bases and J by 8 bases, with 17 bases of the junction left unmatched.

V is TRBV9 and J is TRBJ2-7; 7 nucleotides align to TRBD2. Germline-derived CDR1 and CDR2 are SGDLS and YYNGEE. The CDR3 contains 15 residues. V lost 4 bases, J lost 4 bases, and 11 bases stayed unmatched. In DNA, the CDR3 is TGTGCCAGCAGCCCAGAGGCTAGCGGCAGGTACGAGCAGTACTTC. Protein sequence: CASSPEASGRYEQYF.

The chain employs TRBV11-1 and TRBJ1-1, with D possibly being TRBD1 (6 bases). The V and J ends lost 1 base and 3 bases respectively, with 12 bases between them. Germline V gene data show CDR1 as SGHAT and CDR2 as FQDESV (reference sequence). This CDR3 has 15 amino acids. The CDR3 DNA reads TGTGCCAGCAGCTTAGGGCAGGGGCCGGACACTGAAGCTTTCTTT. This sequence encodes CASSLGQGPDTEAFF.

The chain recombines TRBV5-1 with TRBJ2-1, with 8 bases lining up with TRBD2. The CDR3 consists of 15 residues. V shed 5 bases and J 0 bases; nucleotides not matched to a gene: 4. The germline CDR1 and CDR2 sequences are SGHRS and YFSETQ. The CDR3 DNA is TGCGCCAGCAGTATCAGCGGGAGCTCCTACAATGAGCAGTTCTTC. Amino acid sequence: CASSISGSSYNEQFF. Full variable domain (missing parts from reference TRBV5-1 and TRBJ2-1): KAGVTQTPRYLIKTRGQQVTLSCSPISGHRSVSWYQQTPGQGLQFLFEYFSETQRNKGNFPGRFSGRQFSNSRSEMNVSTLELGDSALYLCASSISGSSYNEQFFGPGTRLTVL.

The chain combines TRBV28 with TRBJ1-6; 7 bases align to TRBD1. Germline trimming cut 3 bases from V and 10 bases from J; bases unmatched to any gene: 6. The CDR3 spans 14 residues. The germline gives CDR1 MDHEN, CDR2 SYDVKM. The DNA for the CDR3 is TGTGCCAGCAGTTTTGACAGGGTCGGGTCACCCCTCCACTTT. It encodes CASSFDRVGSPLHF.

The chain has TRBV28 and TRBJ1-2, with D unresolved. V was cut by 6 bases and J by 6 bases, with 14 bases left in between. The germline V gene encodes CDR1 MDHEN and CDR2 SYDVKM. This CDR3 is built from 13 residues. The CDR3 nucleotides read TGTGCCAGCAGCCTACAGAAAGGTCATGGCTACACCTTC. This codes for CASSLQKGHGYTF.